This T cell receptor (beta chain) was sequenced in a study of cytomegalovirus exposure and HLA in healthy donors. General observations from the study: Across donors, sequencing depth was assumed by presence/absence analyses to be roughly uniform. Most CMV-associated TCR beta chains were later found to appear HLA-restricted. TCR beta chain V- and J-gene trimming was linked, in a later analysis, to a missense variant in DCLRE1C.

Of note for this clone: Its antigen remains unidentified.

Germline V gene data show CDR1 as LNHDA and CDR2 as SQIVND (reference sequence). The CDR3 consists of 18 residues. Germline trimming cut 7 bases from V and 1 base from J; bases unmatched to any gene: 10. PCR involved 60 Vbeta and 13 Jbeta primers. Using immunoSEQ multiplex PCR, the repertoire was profiled, and TCRdb retains in-frame clones only, with some absent. The sample includes about 180,000 clones, 60% to 85% of them seen just once. This chain joins TRBV19 and TRBJ1-4, with TRBD1 matching 12 bases. This TCR was sampled from a man aged 35 to 55 in good health and CMV-seronegative. Material: PBMCs. The CDR3 loop reads CASTGDRGRRGTNEKLFF. CDR3 coding DNA: TGTGCCAGTACTGGGGACAGGGGGCGCAGGGGAACTAATGAAAAACTGTTTTTT.